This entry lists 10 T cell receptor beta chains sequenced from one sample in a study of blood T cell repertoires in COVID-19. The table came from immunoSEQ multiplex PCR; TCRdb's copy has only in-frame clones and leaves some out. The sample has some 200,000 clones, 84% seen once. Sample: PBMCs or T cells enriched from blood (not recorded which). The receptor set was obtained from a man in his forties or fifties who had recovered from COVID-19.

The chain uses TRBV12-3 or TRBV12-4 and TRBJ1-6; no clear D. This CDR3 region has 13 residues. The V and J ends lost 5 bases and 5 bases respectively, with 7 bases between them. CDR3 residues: CASSPTDNSPLHF. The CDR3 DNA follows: TGTGCCAGCAGTCCAACAGATAATTCACCCCTCCACTTT.

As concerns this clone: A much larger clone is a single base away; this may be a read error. The CDR3 region is CASSTGQGAYEQYF. DNA of the CDR3: TGCGCCAGCAGCACCGGACAGGGGGCCTACGAGCAGTACTTC. The V and J genes are TRBV5-1 and TRBJ2-7; 10 bases match TRBD1. This CDR3 comprises 14 residues. The V gene end was trimmed by 4 bases and the J gene end by 2 bases; junction bases not matched to a gene: 3. Germline CDR1 is SGHRS and CDR2 is YFSETQ.

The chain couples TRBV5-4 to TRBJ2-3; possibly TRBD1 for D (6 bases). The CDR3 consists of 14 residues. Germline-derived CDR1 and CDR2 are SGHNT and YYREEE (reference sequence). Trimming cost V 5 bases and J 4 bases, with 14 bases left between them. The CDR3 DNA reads TGTGCCAGCAGTCCCGACAGGTTCTCAGATACGCAGTATTTT. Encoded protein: CASSPDRFSDTQYF. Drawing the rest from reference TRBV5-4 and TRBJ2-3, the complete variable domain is ETGVTQSPTHLIKTRGQQVTLRCSSQSGHNTVSWYQQALGQGPQFIFQYYREEENGRGNFPPRFSGLQFPNYSSELNVNALELDDSALYLCASSPDRFSDTQYFGPGTRLTVL.

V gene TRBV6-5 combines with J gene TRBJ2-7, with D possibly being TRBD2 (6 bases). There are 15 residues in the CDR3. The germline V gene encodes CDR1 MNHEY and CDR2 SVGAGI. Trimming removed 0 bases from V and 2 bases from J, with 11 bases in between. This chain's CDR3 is CASSYSGLNAYEQYF. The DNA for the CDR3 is TGTGCCAGCAGTTACTCGGGACTGAATGCCTACGAGCAGTACTTC.

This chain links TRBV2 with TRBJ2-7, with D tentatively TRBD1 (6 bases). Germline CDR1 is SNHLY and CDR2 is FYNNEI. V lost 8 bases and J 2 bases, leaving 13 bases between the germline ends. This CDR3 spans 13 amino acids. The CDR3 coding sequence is TGTGCCAGCGAAGGACCAGGGGCCTACGAGCAGTACTTC. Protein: CASEGPGAYEQYF.

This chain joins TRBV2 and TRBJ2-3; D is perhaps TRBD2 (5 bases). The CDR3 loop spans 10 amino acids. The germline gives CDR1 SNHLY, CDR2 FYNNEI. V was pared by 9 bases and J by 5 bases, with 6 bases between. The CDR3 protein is CARGRDTQYF. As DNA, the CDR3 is TGTGCCAGGGGGAGAGATACGCAGTATTTT.

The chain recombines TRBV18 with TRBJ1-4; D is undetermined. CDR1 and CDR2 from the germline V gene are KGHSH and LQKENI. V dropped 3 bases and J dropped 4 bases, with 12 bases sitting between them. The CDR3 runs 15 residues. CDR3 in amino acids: CASSPPNGINEKLFF. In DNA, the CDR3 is TGTGCCAGCTCACCCCCGAACGGGATTAATGAAAAACTGTTTTTT.

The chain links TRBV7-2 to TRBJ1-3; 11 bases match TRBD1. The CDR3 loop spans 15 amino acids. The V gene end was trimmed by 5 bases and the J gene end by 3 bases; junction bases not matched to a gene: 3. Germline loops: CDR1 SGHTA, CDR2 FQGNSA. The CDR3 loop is CASSGGQGGGNTIYF. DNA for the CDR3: TGTGCCAGCAGCGGGGGACAGGGGGGTGGAAACACCATATATTTT.

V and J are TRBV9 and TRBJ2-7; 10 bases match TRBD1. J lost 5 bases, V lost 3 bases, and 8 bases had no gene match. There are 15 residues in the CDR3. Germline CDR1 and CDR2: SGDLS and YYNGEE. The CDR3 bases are TGTGCCAGCAGCGCGACCGGGACAGGGGTAGACGAGCAGTACTTC. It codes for CASSATGTGVDEQYF.

CDR3 loop: CASSAVRQKNTEAFF. The CDR3 nucleotides are TGTGCCAGCAGCGCGGTGCGGCAGAAGAACACTGAAGCTTTCTTT. The gene calls are TRBV5-6 and TRBJ1-1; no clear D. CDR3 length equals 15 residues. Trimming took 4 bases from V and 1 from J, leaving 14 bases between them. From germline, CDR1 is SGHDT and CDR2 YYEEEE.